A single sample is the source of the 24 T cell receptor beta chains below, sequenced in a study of blood T cell repertoires in COVID-19 (dated by TCRdb to about 2020). The method behind the library was the immunoSEQ multiplex PCR assay. TCRdb's version of the immuneACCESS table is confined to in-frame rearrangements and falls short of the full clone set. An unresolved V gene accounts for under half of the shortfall where checked; the remainder is of unknown origin. The sample data list about 72,000 clones, and roughly 83% of these were observed just once. The top ten clones comprise 15% to 20% of the sample. Material for sequencing was peripheral blood. Receptors were obtained from an elderly woman with acute or convalescent COVID-19.

This chain joins TRBV29-1 and TRBJ1-1, with 7 positions matching TRBD1. The germline V gene has CDR1 SQVTM and CDR2 ANQGSEA. The V segment lost 7 bases and the J segment 2 bases; nucleotides outside the gene matches: 10. The CDR3 is made up of 14 amino acids. This CDR3 is CSAGVGQANTEAFF. In nucleotides, the CDR3 is TGCAGCGCTGGGGTCGGACAGGCAAACACTGAAGCTTTCTTT. The full variable domain, with the rest looked up from reference TRBV29-1 and TRBJ1-1, is SAVISQKPSRDICQRGTSLTIQCQVDSQVTMMFWYRQQPGQSLTLIATANQGSEATYESGFVIDKFPISRPNLTFSTLTVSNMSPEDSSIYLCSAGVGQANTEAFFGQGTRLTVV.

As for this clone: The sample carries other DNA sequences with the same CDR3. The DNA for the CDR3 is TGCAGCGTTGGGGGACAGGGTTACAATGAGCAGTTCTTC. Its protein product is CSVGGQGYNEQFF. The chain links TRBV29-1 to TRBJ2-1; TRBD1 matches at 9 bases. CDR1 SQVTM and CDR2 ANQGSEA come from the germline V gene. The J segment lost 4 bases and the V segment lost 4 bases, leaving 2 bases of the junction unmatched. The CDR3 length is 13 residues.

The rearrangement uses TRBV12-3 or TRBV12-4 and TRBJ2-7; no firm D call. Trimming pared 4 bases from V and 9 bases from J, leaving 16 bases between. The length of the CDR3 is 13 residues. Written as DNA, the CDR3 is TGTGCCAGCAGTTCCCGTAGCCTCGGCAGGCAGTACTTC. Amino acids: CASSSRSLGRQYF.

V usage is TRBV7-9 and J usage is TRBJ2-1, with 14 positions matching TRBD2. Losses at the gene ends were 5 bases for V and 5 bases for J; bases not matched to a gene: 5. Germline-derived CDR1 and CDR2 are SEHNR and FQNEAQ (reference sequence). The CDR3 totals 16 residues. CDR3 amino acids: CASSLRLAGGNNEQFF. CDR3 in DNA: TGTGCCAGCAGCCTCCGACTAGCGGGAGGGAACAATGAGCAGTTCTTC.

The CDR3 spells CASSIPGTKNTEAFF. CDR3 DNA sequence: TGTGCCAGCAGTATTCCCGGGACAAAGAACACTGAAGCTTTCTTT. The V gene is TRBV27, the J gene TRBJ1-1, with D possibly TRBD1 on 6 matching bases. The CDR3 has 15 residues. Germline V gene sequence: CDR1 MNHEY, CDR2 SMNVEV (reference sequence). Trimming stripped 5 bases from V and 1 base from J, with 14 bases between.

There are a few counts of this clone. The genes are TRBV6-5 and TRBJ1-2, with TRBD1 matching 9 bases. The CDR3 totals 15 residues. V trimming: 2 bases; J trimming: 7 bases; junction bases outside the gene matches: 8. CDR1 and CDR2 (germline): MNHEY, SVGAGI. This CDR3 reads CASSYRNTGGPGYTF. The CDR3 DNA is TGTGCCAGCAGTTACCGAAATACAGGGGGCCCTGGCTACACCTTC.

V is TRBV30 and J is TRBJ2-3; D gene ambiguous. V lost 1 base, J lost 0 bases, and 8 bases lay in between. Germline V CDR1 and CDR2: GTSNPN, SVGIG (reference sequence). The CDR3 consists of 14 residues. CDR3 region: CAWSAGSSTDTQYF. The CDR3 DNA reads TGTGCCTGGAGTGCCGGGTCTAGCACAGATACGCAGTATTTT.

This clone was observed a handful of times. The chain is built from TRBV12-3 or TRBV12-4 and TRBJ2-7; D remains unclear. Trimming cost V 0 bases and J 4 bases, with 4 bases left between them. This CDR3 is built from 12 residues. The CDR3 bases are TGTGCCAGCAGTTTAGCGTCTTACGAGCAGTACTTC. Protein product: CASSLASYEQYF.

The genes are TRBV27 and TRBJ2-6, with D possibly being TRBD2 (7 bases). Germline values: CDR1 MNHEY, CDR2 SMNVEV (reference sequence). The V and J ends lost 4 bases and 1 base respectively, with 14 bases between them. The CDR3 is 17 residues long. The CDR3 is CASSSGRGLSGANVLTF. The CDR3 coding sequence is TGTGCCAGCAGTTCCGGGCGGGGGCTTTCTGGGGCCAACGTCCTGACTTTC.

This clone was recorded a few times. CDR3 DNA sequence: TGCGCCAGCAGCTTTCCGGGAAACTCCTACGAGCAGTACTTC. Translation: CASSFPGNSYEQYF. The chain is built from TRBV5-1 and TRBJ2-7; TRBD2 might be the D (5 bases). CDR1 is SGHRS, CDR2 YFSETQ, per germline. CDR3 length: 14 residues. V lost 2 bases and J 0 bases, leaving 9 bases between the germline ends.

The rearrangement links TRBV5-1 to TRBJ1-2; D possibly corresponds to TRBD1 (5 bases). The CDR3 consists of 16 residues. In germline, CDR1 is SGHRS, CDR2 YFSETQ. V lost 2 bases and J 6 bases, leaving 20 bases between the germline ends. CDR3 residues: CASSFQTQGTNDGYTF. CDR3 DNA: TGCGCCAGCAGCTTCCAGACTCAGGGTACGAACGATGGCTACACCTTC.

This rearrangement joins TRBV2 to TRBJ1-5, with D maybe TRBD1 (6 bases). The germline gives CDR1 SNHLY, CDR2 FYNNEI. V gave up 2 bases and J gave up 3 bases, with 8 bases separating them. The CDR3 runs 14 residues. In DNA, the CDR3 is TGTGCCAGCAGTGAACGGACAGTCAATCAGCCCCAGCATTTT. Protein sequence: CASSERTVNQPQHF.

The chain links TRBV2 to TRBJ1-5; D is perhaps TRBD1 (6 bases). The CDR3 loop spans 18 amino acids. Germline V gene data show CDR1 as SNHLY and CDR2 as FYNNEI. Trimming cost V 2 bases and J 2 bases, with 19 bases left between them. CDR3 protein: CASSEWFGGLGGNQPQHF. As DNA, the CDR3 is TGTGCCAGCAGTGAATGGTTCGGGGGGCTGGGTGGCAATCAGCCCCAGCATTTT.

This chain connects TRBV7-2 to TRBJ1-1, with 7 positions matching TRBD1. Germline V gene data show CDR1 as SGHTA and CDR2 as FQGNSA. The ends lost 4 bases at V and 5 bases at J; junction bases unmatched: 13. The CDR3 consists of 16 residues. The CDR3 here is CASSSRRDRVETEAFF. In DNA, the CDR3 is TGTGCCAGCAGCTCAAGGCGTGACAGGGTGGAAACTGAAGCTTTCTTT.

This chain joins TRBV7-9 and TRBJ1-1; D might be TRBD1 (5 bases). From germline, CDR1 is SEHNR and CDR2 FQNEAQ (reference sequence). V gave up 4 bases and J gave up 7 bases, with 13 bases separating them. This CDR3 has 13 amino acids. CDR3 bases: TGTGCCAGCAGCTCTCAAGACAGCTTTGAAGCTTTCTTT. It specifies CASSSQDSFEAFF.

The chain has TRBV11-3 and TRBJ2-7, with 8 bases fitting TRBD2. This CDR3 contains 17 residues. CDR1 SGHNT and CDR2 YENEEA come from the germline V gene. V dropped 4 bases and J dropped 0; count of bases not matched to a gene: 11. CDR3 coding DNA: TGTGCCAGCAGCTCACACTCGGGGGGGGGCCACTCCTACGAGCAGTACTTC. This gives the protein CASSSHSGGGHSYEQYF.

The chain combines TRBV19 with TRBJ2-1, with 14 bases lining up with TRBD2. Germline CDR1 and CDR2: LNHDA and SQIVND (reference sequence). V was clipped by 1 base and J by 6 bases; unmatched bases: 8. CDR3 length: 18 residues. CDR3 nucleotide sequence: TGTGCCAGTAGTATAGGACTAGCGGGAGGGTGGGTTGGCAATGAGCAGTTCTTC. This gives the protein CASSIGLAGGWVGNEQFF.

This chain connects TRBV18 to TRBJ1-2; 9 bases align to TRBD1. Germline-derived CDR1 and CDR2 are KGHSH and LQKENI. There are 15 residues in the CDR3. V was clipped by 8 bases and J by 2 bases; unmatched bases: 9. The CDR3 nucleotides are TGTGCCAGCCTCGACAGGGGGACTTCCAACTATGGCTACACCTTC. It translates to CASLDRGTSNYGYTF.

This chain uses TRBV7-9 with TRBJ1-1; D gene ambiguous. Per germline, CDR1 SEHNR and CDR2 FQNEAQ (reference sequence). Trimming stripped 8 bases from V and 4 bases from J, with 11 bases between. The CDR3 runs 12 residues. The CDR3: CASGFSGTEAFF. The CDR3 DNA reads as TGTGCCAGCGGTTTCTCGGGCACTGAAGCTTTCTTT.

V is TRBV7-2 and J is TRBJ1-5, with D maybe TRBD1 (6 bases). Germline V CDR1 and CDR2: SGHTA, FQGNSA. CDR3 length equals 15 residues. Trimming took off 5 bases at V and 3 bases at J, with 14 bases between the two ends. CDR3 region: CASSRMTGSNQPQHF. CDR3 DNA: TGTGCCAGCAGCCGCATGACAGGTTCCAATCAGCCCCAGCATTTT.

V is TRBV19 and J is TRBJ2-1; 9 positions match TRBD1. J lost 7 bases, V lost 5 bases, and 9 bases had no gene match. The germline gives CDR1 LNHDA, CDR2 SQIVND (reference sequence). This CDR3 comprises 15 residues. The CDR3 reads CASSLPGQGKNEQFF. CDR3 sequence (DNA): TGTGCCAGTAGTTTGCCGGGACAGGGCAAGAATGAGCAGTTCTTC.

J is TRBJ2-1 and V is TRBV6-4, with D perhaps TRBD1 (5 bases). This CDR3 has 13 amino acids. Germline V gene sequence: CDR1 MRHNA, CDR2 SNTAGT. V was clipped by 3 bases and J by 2 bases, with 5 bases between them. CDR3: CASSETAYNEQFF. The CDR3 DNA reads as TGTGCCAGCAGTGAGACAGCCTACAATGAGCAGTTCTTC.

V usage is TRBV6-5 and J usage is TRBJ2-1; TRBD2 matches 13 bases. Germline CDR1 is MNHEY and CDR2 is SVGAGI. The CDR3 has 14 amino acids. Losses at the gene ends were 6 bases for V and 8 bases for J; bases not matched to a gene: 4. The CDR3 sequence is CASRTSGRLDEQFF. CDR3 DNA sequence: TGTGCCAGCAGGACTAGCGGGAGGTTGGATGAGCAGTTCTTC.

A word on this clone: The junction and the germline gene differ at one end; a read error may be behind it. The chain joins TRBV24-1 to TRBJ2-1; D perhaps matches TRBD1 (6 bases). The CDR3 sequence is 17 residues long. CDR1 is KGHDR and CDR2 is SFDVKD in the germline V gene. The CDR3 region has the DNA TGTGCCACCAGTGATTCACCCGGGACAATTACCTACACTGAGCAGTTCTTC. Translated: CATSDSPGTITYTEQFF.